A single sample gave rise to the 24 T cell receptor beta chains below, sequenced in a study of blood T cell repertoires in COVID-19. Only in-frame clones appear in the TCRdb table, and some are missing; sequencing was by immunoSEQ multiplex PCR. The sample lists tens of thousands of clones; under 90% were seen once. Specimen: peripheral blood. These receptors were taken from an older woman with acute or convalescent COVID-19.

The CDR3 is CASTMDSTAPESPLHF. The CDR3 DNA sequence: TGTGCCAGCACCATGGACAGTACGGCCCCCGAATCACCCCTCCACTTT. The V gene is TRBV27, the J gene TRBJ1-6; D possibly corresponds to TRBD1 (6 bases). Germline V gene sequence: CDR1 MNHEY, CDR2 SMNVEV (reference sequence). Trimming stripped 7 bases from V and 10 bases from J, with 23 bases between. The CDR3 is 16 residues long.

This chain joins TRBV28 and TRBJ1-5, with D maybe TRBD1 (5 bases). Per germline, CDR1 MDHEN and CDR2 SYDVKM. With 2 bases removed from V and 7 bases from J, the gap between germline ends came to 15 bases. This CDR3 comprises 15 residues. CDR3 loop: CASSLVGWQGQPQHF. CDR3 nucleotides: TGTGCCAGCAGTTTAGTCGGGTGGCAGGGCCAGCCCCAGCATTTT.

The CDR3 DNA sequence: TGTGCCAGCAGCCCAGTTTACAGGGGGCGCGACTATGGCTACACCTTC. This encodes CASSPVYRGRDYGYTF. V gene TRBV3-1 (or the pseudogene TRBV3-2) combines with J gene TRBJ1-2, with 9 bases that match TRBD1. Germline lookup yields CDR1 LGHDT and CDR2 YNNKEL (reference sequence). The CDR3 spans 16 residues. Trimming at V came to 4 bases and at J to 3 bases, leaving 9 bases not matched to a gene.

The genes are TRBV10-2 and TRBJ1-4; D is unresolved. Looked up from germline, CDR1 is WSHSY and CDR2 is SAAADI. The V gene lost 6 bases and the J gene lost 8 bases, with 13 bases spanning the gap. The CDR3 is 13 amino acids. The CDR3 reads CASRLDSNEKLFF. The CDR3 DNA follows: TGCGCCAGCAGGCTAGACTCGAACGAAAAACTGTTTTTT.

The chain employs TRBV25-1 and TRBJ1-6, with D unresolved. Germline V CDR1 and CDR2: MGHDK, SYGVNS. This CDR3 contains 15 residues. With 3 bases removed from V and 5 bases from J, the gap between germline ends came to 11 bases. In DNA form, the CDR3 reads TGTGCCAGCAGTGATGCCAGTCAAAATAATTCACCCCTCCACTTT. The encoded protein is CASSDASQNNSPLHF. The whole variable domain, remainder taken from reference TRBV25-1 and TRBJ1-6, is EADIYQTPRYLVIGTGKKITLECSQTMGHDKMYWYQQDPGMELHLIHYSYGVNSTEKGDLSSESTVSRIRTEHFPLTLESARPSHTSQYLCASSDASQNNSPLHFGNGTRLTVT.

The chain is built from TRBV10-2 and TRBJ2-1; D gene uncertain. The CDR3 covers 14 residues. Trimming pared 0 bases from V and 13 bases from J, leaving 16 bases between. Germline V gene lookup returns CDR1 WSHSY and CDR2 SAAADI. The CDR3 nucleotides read TGCGCCAGCAGTGAGTCGGGTCGAGGTCTTCTACAGTTCTTC. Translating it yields CASSESGRGLLQFF.

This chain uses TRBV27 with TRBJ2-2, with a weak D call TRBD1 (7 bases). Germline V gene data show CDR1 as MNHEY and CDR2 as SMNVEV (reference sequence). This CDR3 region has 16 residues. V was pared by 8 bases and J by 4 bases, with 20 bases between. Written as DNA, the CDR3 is TGTGCCAGCGCTCCCTCAGGGGGAGGTGGCACCGGGGAGCTGTTTTTT. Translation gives CASAPSGGGGTGELFF.

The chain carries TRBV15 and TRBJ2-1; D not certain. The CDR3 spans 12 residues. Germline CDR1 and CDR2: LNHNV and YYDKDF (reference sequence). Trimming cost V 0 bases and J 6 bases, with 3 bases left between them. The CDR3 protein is CATSRDSNEQFF. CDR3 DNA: TGTGCCACCAGCAGAGACTCCAATGAGCAGTTCTTC.

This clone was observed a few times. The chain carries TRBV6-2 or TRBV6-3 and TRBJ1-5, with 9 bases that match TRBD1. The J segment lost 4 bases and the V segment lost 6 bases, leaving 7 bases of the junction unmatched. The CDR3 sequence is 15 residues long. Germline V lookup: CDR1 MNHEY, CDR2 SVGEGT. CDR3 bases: TGTGCCAGCAGCCTCGGACAGGGGCGAAATCAGCCCCAGCATTTT. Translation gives CASSLGQGRNQPQHF.

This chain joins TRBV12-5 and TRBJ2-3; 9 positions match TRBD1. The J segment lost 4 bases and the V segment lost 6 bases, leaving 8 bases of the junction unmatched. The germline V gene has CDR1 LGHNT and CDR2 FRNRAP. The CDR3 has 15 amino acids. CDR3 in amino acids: CASGPGTGKADTQYF. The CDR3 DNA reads TGTGCTAGTGGACCCGGGACAGGGAAGGCAGATACGCAGTATTTT.

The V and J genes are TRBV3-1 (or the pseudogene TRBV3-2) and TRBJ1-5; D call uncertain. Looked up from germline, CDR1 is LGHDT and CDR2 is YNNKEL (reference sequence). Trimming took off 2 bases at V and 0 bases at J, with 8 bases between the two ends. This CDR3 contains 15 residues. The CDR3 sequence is CASSQLRDSNQPQHF. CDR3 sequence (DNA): TGTGCCAGCAGCCAACTGAGAGATAGCAATCAGCCCCAGCATTTT.

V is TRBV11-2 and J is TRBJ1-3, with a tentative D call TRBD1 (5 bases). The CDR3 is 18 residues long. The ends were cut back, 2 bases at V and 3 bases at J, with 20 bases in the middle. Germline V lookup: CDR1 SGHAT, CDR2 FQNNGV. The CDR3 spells CASSLLETVRSGGNTIYF. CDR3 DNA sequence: TGTGCCAGCAGCTTACTTGAGACAGTCAGGAGTGGTGGAAACACCATATATTTT.

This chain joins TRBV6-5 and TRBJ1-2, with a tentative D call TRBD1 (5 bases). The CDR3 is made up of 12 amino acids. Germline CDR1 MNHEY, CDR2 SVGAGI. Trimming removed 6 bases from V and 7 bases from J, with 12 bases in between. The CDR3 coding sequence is TGTGCCAGCAGGCGGGACGTCGCTGGCTACACCTTC. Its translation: CASRRDVAGYTF.

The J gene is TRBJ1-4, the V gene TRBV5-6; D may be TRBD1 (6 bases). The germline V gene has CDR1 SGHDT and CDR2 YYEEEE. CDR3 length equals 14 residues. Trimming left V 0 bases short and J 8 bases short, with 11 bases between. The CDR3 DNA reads TGTGCCAGCAGCTTGGATCAGGGGCCCGAAAAACTGTTTTTT. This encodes CASSLDQGPEKLFF.

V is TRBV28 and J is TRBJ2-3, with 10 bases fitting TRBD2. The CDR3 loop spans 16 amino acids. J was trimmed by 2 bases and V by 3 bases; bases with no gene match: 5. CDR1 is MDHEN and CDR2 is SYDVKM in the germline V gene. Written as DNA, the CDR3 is TGTGCCAGCAGTTTCCCGCTAGCGGGGGTCACAGATACGCAGTATTTT. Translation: CASSFPLAGVTDTQYF.

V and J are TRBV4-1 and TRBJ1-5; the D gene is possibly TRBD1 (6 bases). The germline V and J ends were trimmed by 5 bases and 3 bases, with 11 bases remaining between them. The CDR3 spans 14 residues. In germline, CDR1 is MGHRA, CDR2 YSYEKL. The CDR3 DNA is TGCGCCAGCAGCTTACAGGGTTTCAATCAGCCCCAGCATTTT. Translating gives CASSLQGFNQPQHF.

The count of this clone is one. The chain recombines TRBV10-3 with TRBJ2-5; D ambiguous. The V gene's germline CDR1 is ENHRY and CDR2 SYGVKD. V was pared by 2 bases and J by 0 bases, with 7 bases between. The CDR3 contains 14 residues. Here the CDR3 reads CAISEGQYQETQYF. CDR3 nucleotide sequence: TGTGCCATCAGTGAGGGGCAGTACCAAGAGACCCAGTACTTC.

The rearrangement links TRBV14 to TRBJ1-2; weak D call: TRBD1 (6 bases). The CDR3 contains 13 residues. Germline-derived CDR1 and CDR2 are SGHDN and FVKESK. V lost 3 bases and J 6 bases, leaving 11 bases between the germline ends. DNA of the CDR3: TGTGCCAGCAGCCACTCAGGGGTCAATGGCTACACCTTC. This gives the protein CASSHSGVNGYTF.

The CDR3 sequence: CAWSRNRDNEQFF. The CDR3 DNA reads TGTGCCTGGAGTCGAAACAGAGACAATGAGCAGTTCTTC. J is TRBJ2-1 and V is TRBV30; D gene unclear. V gave up 2 bases and J gave up 5 bases, with 10 bases separating them. The CDR3 sequence is 13 residues long. Germline CDR1 and CDR2: GTSNPN and SVGIG (reference sequence).

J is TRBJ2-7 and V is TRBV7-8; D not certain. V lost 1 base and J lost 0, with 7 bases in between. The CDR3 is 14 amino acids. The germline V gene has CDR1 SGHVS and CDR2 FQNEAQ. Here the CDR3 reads CASSLVANSYEQYV. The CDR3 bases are TGTGCCAGCAGCTTAGTGGCAAACTCCTACGAGCAGTACGTC.

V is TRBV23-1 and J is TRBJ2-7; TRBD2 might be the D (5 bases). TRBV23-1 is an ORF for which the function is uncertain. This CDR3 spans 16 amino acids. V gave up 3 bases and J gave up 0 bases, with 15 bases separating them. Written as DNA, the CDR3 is TGCGCCAGCAGTCACTTACCGCGGGTGAACTCCTACGAGCAGTACTTC. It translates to CASSHLPRVNSYEQYF.

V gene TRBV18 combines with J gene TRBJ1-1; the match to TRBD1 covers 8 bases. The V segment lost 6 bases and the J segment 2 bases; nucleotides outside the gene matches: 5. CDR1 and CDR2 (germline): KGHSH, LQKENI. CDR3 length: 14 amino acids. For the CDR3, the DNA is TGTGCCAGCTCGCTGGGACAGGCAAACACTGAAGCTTTCTTT. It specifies CASSLGQANTEAFF.

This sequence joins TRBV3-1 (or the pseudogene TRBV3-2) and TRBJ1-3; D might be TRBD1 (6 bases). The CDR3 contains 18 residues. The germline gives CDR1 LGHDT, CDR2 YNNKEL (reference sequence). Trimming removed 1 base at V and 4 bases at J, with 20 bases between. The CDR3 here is CASSQVSDSFTGGNTIYF. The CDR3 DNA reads TGTGCCAGCAGCCAAGTTTCGGACAGCTTCACGGGAGGAAACACCATATATTTT.

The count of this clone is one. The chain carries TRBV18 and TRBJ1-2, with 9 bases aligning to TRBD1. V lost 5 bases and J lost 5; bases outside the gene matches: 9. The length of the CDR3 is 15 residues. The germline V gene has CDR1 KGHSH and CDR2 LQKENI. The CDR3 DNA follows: TGTGCCAGCTCAGGAACAGGGGGCGCGGATTATGGCTACACCTTC. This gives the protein CASSGTGGADYGYTF.